The rows below give T cell receptor beta chains drawn from one sample of a study of cytomegalovirus exposure and HLA in healthy donors. Here immunoSEQ multiplex PCR was the method, and the copy in TCRdb shows in-frame clones only, minus some. The table records some 54,000 clones, over 75% of them present only once. Sequencing was done on a sample of PBMCs. The source is a man in his late teens or twenties in good health and CMV-seronegative. Each CDR3 is given with its conserved first and last residue. Each record gives: clone size, J gene, D gene, CDR3 length, V gene, CDR3 protein, CDR3 DNA. D genes are given only for firm matches. A row's size may be missing; if present it is once, few, many or a size class.

NA	TRBJ2-1	TRBD2	16	TRBV11-3	CASSGLGLAGEHEQFF	TGTGCCAGCAGCGGGCTGGGACTAGCGGGAGAACATGAGCAGTTCTTC
NA	TRBJ1-5	TRBD1	15	TRBV5-1	CASSSSGGRGQPQHF	TGCGCCAGCAGCTCTTCAGGGGGACGAGGTCAGCCCCAGCATTTT
NA	TRBJ2-7	NA	13	TRBV6-1	CASNIGTYYEQYF	TGTGCCAGCAATATTGGGACATACTACGAGCAGTACTTC
NA	TRBJ1-1	TRBD1	14	TRBV6-5	CASSYGDRDGEAFF	TGTGCCAGCAGTTACGGGGACAGGGACGGTGAAGCTTTCTTT
NA	TRBJ1-1	TRBD1	16	TRBV14	CASSPIDRGWNTEAFF	TGTGCCAGCAGCCCAATTGACAGGGGTTGGAACACTGAAGCTTTCTTT
NA	TRBJ2-2	NA	12	TRBV6-1	CASSWNTGELFF	TGTGCCAGCAGCTGGAACACCGGGGAGCTGTTTTTT
NA	TRBJ2-3	NA	15	TRBV5-1	CASSLDGRSTDTQYF	TGCGCCAGCAGCTTGGACGGGAGAAGCACAGATACGCAGTATTTT
NA	TRBJ1-4	TRBD1	16	TRBV6-1	CASSVKGAPGREKLFF	TGTGCCAGCAGTGTAAAGGGGGCCCCGGGGAGGGAAAAACTGTTTTTT
NA	TRBJ2-5	TRBD2	16	TRBV5-1	CASSLEGGSRQETQYF	TGCGCCAGCAGCTTGGAGGGCGGGAGCAGACAAGAGACCCAGTACTTC
few	TRBJ2-2	NA	13	TRBV2	CASTGSSTGELFF	TGTGCCAGCACCGGGAGTAGCACCGGGGAGCTGTTTTTT
NA	TRBJ1-2	TRBD1	12	TRBV27	CASRGQDYGYTF	TGTGCCAGTCGGGGACAGGACTATGGCTACACCTTC
NA	TRBJ2-5	NA	16	TRBV5-4	CASSIIGTLGGGTQYF	TGTGCCAGCAGCATTATCGGGACTCTGGGAGGGGGGACCCAGTACTTC
NA	TRBJ2-5	TRBD2	13	TRBV18	CASLTSVQETQYF	TGTGCCAGCTTAACTAGCGTCCAAGAGACCCAGTACTTC
NA	TRBJ1-1	NA	13	TRBV6-5	CASSYSSVTEAFF	TGTGCCAGCAGTTACTCGTCGGTCACTGAAGCTTTCTTT
NA	TRBJ1-2	NA	15	TRBV19	CASSIVSGFQNGYTF	TGTGCCAGTAGTATAGTCTCAGGGTTTCAGAATGGCTACACCTTC
NA	TRBJ2-1	TRBD2	17	TRBV5-6	CASRVVGGPQRYNEQFF	TGTGCCAGCAGGGTCGTGGGAGGGCCCCAGAGGTACAATGAGCAGTTCTTC
NA	TRBJ2-1	TRBD2	16	TRBV27	CASSAVAGALYNEQFF	TGTGCCAGCAGTGCAGTAGCGGGAGCTTTGTACAATGAGCAGTTCTTC
NA	TRBJ2-1	TRBD2	15	TRBV2	CASSPLAGGSDEQFF	TGTGCCAGCAGCCCATTAGCGGGAGGTAGCGATGAGCAGTTCTTC
NA	TRBJ2-7	TRBD1	14	TRBV11-2	CASSLVDRGHEQYF	TGTGCCAGCAGCTTAGTGGACAGGGGCCACGAGCAGTACTTC
NA	TRBJ1-1	NA	16	TRBV7-6	CASSPPQGTRNTEAFF	TGTGCCAGCAGCCCACCCCAGGGGACCCGGAACACTGAAGCTTTCTTT
NA	TRBJ1-1	NA	15	TRBV7-6	CASSWRGAFDTEAFF	TGTGCCAGCAGCTGGAGGGGTGCCTTCGACACTGAAGCTTTCTTT
NA	TRBJ2-3	TRBD2	16	TRBV7-9	CASSSTTSGSTDTQYF	TGTGCCAGCAGCTCGACGACTAGCGGGAGCACAGATACGCAGTATTTT
once	TRBJ2-2	TRBD2	17	TRBV7-8	CASSPWEGARDTGELFF	TGTGCCAGCAGCCCGTGGGAGGGAGCGAGAGACACCGGGGAGCTGTTTTTT
once	TRBJ1-1	TRBD1	13	TRBV6-1	CASSGTGRHEAFF	TGTGCCAGCAGTGGGACAGGCCGTCATGAAGCTTTCTTT
NA	TRBJ2-2	NA	17	TRBV15	CATSRDRPREGTGELFF	TGTGCCACCAGCAGAGATAGGCCCCGAGAGGGCACCGGGGAGCTGTTTTTT
NA	TRBJ2-1	TRBD2	15	TRBV6-5	CASSSSGTLGNEQFF	TGTGCCAGCAGTTCGAGCGGGACTCTCGGCAATGAGCAGTTCTTC
NA	TRBJ2-1	TRBD2	14	TRBV19	CASSLAGGHNEQFF	TGTGCCAGTAGTTTAGCGGGAGGACACAATGAGCAGTTCTTC
NA	TRBJ1-1	NA	13	TRBV28	CASIQGLNTEAFF	TGTGCCAGCATTCAGGGTTTGAACACTGAAGCTTTCTTT
NA	TRBJ1-1	NA	16	TRBV28	CASSLSHGASNTEAFF	TGTGCCAGCAGTTTATCTCATGGGGCATCGAACACTGAAGCTTTCTTT
NA	TRBJ2-7	TRBD2	15	TRBV6-5	CASSYSWEGSYEQYF	TGTGCCAGCAGTTACTCGTGGGAGGGCTCCTACGAGCAGTACTTC
NA	TRBJ2-1	TRBD2	17	TRBV5-4	CASSLGGRGGGYNEQFF	TGTGCCAGCAGCTTAGGCGGGAGGGGGGGAGGTTACAATGAGCAGTTCTTC
once	TRBJ2-4	TRBD1	18	TRBV28	CASRGPLFSRQGENIQYF	TGTGCCAGCAGGGGACCCCTGTTCTCCCGGCAGGGGGAGAACATTCAGTACTTC
NA	TRBJ2-2	TRBD2	15	TRBV6-6	CASSYGAGGRRELFF	TGTGCCAGCAGTTACGGAGCGGGAGGGCGCCGGGAGCTGTTTTTT
NA	TRBJ2-1	NA	15	TRBV28	CASSFSLISYNEQFF	TGTGCCAGCAGTTTTAGTCTAATCTCCTACAATGAGCAGTTCTTC
NA	TRBJ1-1	NA	16	TRBV7-9	CASSLTSGQGLAEAFF	TGTGCCAGCAGCTTAACGAGCGGGCAGGGATTGGCTGAAGCTTTCTTT
NA	TRBJ2-4	TRBD1	15	TRBV15	CATSTQGLPKNIQYF	TGTGCCACCAGCACACAGGGGCTCCCCAAAAACATTCAGTACTTC
once	TRBJ1-2	TRBD1	13	TRBV7-9	CASSLRQGAGYTF	TGTGCCAGCAGCTTACGACAGGGGGCGGGCTACACCTTC
NA	TRBJ2-3	NA	15	TRBV9	CASSVSMSSTDTQYF	TGTGCCAGCAGCGTGAGTATGTCTAGCACAGATACGCAGTATTTT
NA	TRBJ2-1	NA	17	TRBV5-4	CASSLAGRPGRYNEQFF	TGTGCCAGCAGCTTGGCCGGTCGGCCGGGGAGATACAATGAGCAGTTCTTC
NA	TRBJ1-4	TRBD1	16	TRBV2	CASSGAIRGSNEKLFF	TGTGCCAGCAGTGGTGCTATCAGGGGGTCTAATGAAAAACTGTTTTTT
NA	TRBJ2-2	TRBD1	16	TRBV5-4	CASSARQGAGAGELFF	TGTGCCAGCAGCGCCAGACAGGGGGCAGGTGCCGGGGAGCTGTTTTTT
NA	TRBJ1-1	TRBD1	13	TRBV10-3	CAISGTGTTEAFF	TGTGCCATCAGTGGGACAGGTACCACTGAAGCTTTCTTT
NA	TRBJ1-1	NA	14	TRBV28	CASSLSYRSPEAFF	TGTGCCAGCAGTTTATCTTACAGGTCCCCTGAAGCTTTCTTT
NA	TRBJ2-7	TRBD2	16	TRBV6-6	CASSYPNQRGHYEQYF	TGTGCCAGCAGTTATCCGAACCAGCGGGGCCACTACGAGCAGTACTTC
NA	TRBJ2-7	NA	13	TRBV13	CASSPGLAGEQYF	TGTGCCAGCAGCCCCGGGCTAGCTGGGGAGCAGTACTTC
NA	TRBJ2-7	TRBD2	16	TRBV6-5	CASSYSLADQIYEQYF	TGTGCCAGCAGTTACTCGCTAGCGGACCAAATTTACGAGCAGTACTTC
once	TRBJ2-1	TRBD1	17	TRBV7-2	CASSLARDWTGSATPFF	TGTGCCAGCAGCTTAGCTAGAGACTGGACAGGGTCCGCCACTCCGTTCTTC
NA	TRBJ2-1	TRBD2	14	TRBV9	CASSVKGRDNEQFF	TGTGCCAGCAGCGTGAAAGGGAGGGACAATGAGCAGTTCTTC